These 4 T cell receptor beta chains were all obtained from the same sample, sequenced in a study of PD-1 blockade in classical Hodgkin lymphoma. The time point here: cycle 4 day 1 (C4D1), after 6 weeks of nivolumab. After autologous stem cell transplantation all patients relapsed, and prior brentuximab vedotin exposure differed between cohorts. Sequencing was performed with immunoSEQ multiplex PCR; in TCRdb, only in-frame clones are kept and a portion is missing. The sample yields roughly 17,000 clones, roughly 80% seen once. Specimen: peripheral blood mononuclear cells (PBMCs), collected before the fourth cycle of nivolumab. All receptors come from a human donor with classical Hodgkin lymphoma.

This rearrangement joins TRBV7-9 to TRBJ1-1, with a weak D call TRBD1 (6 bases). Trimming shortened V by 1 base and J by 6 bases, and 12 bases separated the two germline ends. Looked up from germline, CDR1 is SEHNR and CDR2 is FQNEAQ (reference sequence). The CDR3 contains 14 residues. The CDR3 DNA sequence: TGTGCCAGCAGCTTAGAGGGGGGCAGGTCTGAAGCTTTCTTT. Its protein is CASSLEGGRSEAFF.

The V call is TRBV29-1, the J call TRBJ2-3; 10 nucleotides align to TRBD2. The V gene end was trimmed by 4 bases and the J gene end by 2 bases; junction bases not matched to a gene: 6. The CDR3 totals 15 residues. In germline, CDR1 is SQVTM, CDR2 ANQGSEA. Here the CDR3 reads CSVVRTSGNTDTQYF. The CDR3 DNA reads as TGCAGCGTTGTACGGACTAGCGGAAACACAGATACGCAGTATTTT.

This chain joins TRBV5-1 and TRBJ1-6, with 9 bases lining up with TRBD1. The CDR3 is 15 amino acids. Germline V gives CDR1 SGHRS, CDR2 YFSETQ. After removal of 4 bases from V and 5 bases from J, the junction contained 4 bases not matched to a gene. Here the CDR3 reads CASSPGTGNNSPLHF. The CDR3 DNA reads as TGCGCCAGCAGCCCTGGGACAGGGAATAATTCACCCCTCCACTTT.

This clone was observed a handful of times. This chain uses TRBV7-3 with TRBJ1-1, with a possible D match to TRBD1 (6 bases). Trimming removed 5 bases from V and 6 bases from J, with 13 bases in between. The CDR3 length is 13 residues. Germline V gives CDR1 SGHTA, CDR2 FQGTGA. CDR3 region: CASSVGQYAEAFF. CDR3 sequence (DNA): TGTGCCAGCAGCGTAGGACAGTACGCTGAAGCTTTCTTT.